The entry that follows covers one TCR beta chain sequence. Its antigen remains unknown. This record comes from a study of T cell repertoires in cytomegalovirus infection. Whole-study context: Both recently identified HLA-C-restricted and well-studied HLA-B-restricted CMV epitopes were used in the study. Public TCR beta signatures provided an indication of both CMV infection and a matching HLA type. Overall study results and limits: Of the TCR beta families, the public ones yielded a cumulative frequency that identified carriers of CMV plus the relevant HLA. HLA-C-restricted TCR beta clonotypes specific for CMV led the ex vivo response.

CDR3 length: 17 residues. Trimming took 0 bases from V and 0 from J, leaving 13 bases between them. Per the germline V gene, CDR1 is LGHDT and CDR2 is YNNKEL (reference sequence). TCRdb called the reads again in MiXCR, with one record for every CDR3 protein. The sample includes some 940,000 distinct CDR3 sequences, under 40% of them seen just once. The TCR sequence derives from a human donor in good health (CMV status not recorded). Some clones in this sample may be carry-over from other donors' samples. The sample in question was cultured CD8+ T cells from PBMCs, obtained from culture after CMV antigen stimulation. This chain uses TRBV3-1 with TRBJ2-3; D gene uncertain. The CDR3 is CASSQELVFSSTDTQYF. The CDR3 DNA follows: TGTGCCAGCAGCCAAGAATTAGTTTTCTCTAGCACAGATACGCAGTATTTT.